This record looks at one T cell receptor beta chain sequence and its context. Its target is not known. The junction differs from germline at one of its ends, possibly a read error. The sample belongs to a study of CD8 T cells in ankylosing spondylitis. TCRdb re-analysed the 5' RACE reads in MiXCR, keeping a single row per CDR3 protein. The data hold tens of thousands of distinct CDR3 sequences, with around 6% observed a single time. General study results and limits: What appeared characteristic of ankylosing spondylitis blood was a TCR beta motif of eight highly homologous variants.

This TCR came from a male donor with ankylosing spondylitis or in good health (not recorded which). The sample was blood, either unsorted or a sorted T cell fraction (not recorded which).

CDR3 in DNA: TGCACCAGCAGCGTTAGCGGGGGCTTCTCCTATGAGCAGTACTTC. Translated: CTSSVSGGFSYEQYF. V is TRBV5-1 and J is TRBJ2-7; TRBD2 matches at 9 bases. Germline-derived CDR1 and CDR2 are SGHRS and YFSETQ. The CDR3 sequence is 15 residues long.